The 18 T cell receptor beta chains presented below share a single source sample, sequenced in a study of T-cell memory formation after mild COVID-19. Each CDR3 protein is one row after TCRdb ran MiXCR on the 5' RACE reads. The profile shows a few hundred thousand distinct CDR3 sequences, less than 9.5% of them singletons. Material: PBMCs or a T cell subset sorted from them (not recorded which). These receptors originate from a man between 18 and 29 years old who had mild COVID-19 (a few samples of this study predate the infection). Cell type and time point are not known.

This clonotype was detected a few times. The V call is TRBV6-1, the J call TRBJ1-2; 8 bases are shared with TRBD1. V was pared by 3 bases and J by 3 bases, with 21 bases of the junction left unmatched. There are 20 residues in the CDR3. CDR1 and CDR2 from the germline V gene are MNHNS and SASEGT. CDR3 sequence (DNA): TGTGCCAGCAGTGACCCCGACCCCGGCAGGGGGCACCGTAGTCACTATGGCTACACCTTC. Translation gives CASSDPDPGRGHRSHYGYTF.

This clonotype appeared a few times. The CDR3 reads CASSSDLAGGSYNEQFF. The CDR3 region has the DNA TGTGCCAGCAGCTCTGACCTAGCGGGGGGGTCCTACAATGAGCAGTTCTTC. The chain recombines TRBV11-2 with TRBJ2-1; 12 bases fit TRBD2. Per the germline V gene, CDR1 is SGHAT and CDR2 is FQNNGV. J lost 1 base, V lost 4 bases, and 5 bases had no gene match. CDR3 length: 17 residues.

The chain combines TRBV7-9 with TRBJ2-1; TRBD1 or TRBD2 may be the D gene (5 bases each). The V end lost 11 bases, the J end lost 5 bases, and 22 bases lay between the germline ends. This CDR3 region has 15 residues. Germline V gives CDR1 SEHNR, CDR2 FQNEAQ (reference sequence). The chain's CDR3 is CACAEPGRPNNEQFF. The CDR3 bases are TGTGCCTGCGCCGAGCCGGGACGACCAAACAATGAGCAGTTCTTC.

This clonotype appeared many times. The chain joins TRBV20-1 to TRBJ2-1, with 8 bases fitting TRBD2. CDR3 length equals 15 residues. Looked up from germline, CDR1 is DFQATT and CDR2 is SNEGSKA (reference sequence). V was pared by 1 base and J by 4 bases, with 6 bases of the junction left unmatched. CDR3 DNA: TGCAGTGCTAGAGTGCAAGCGGGGGAGTACAATGAGCAGTTCTTC. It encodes CSARVQAGEYNEQFF.

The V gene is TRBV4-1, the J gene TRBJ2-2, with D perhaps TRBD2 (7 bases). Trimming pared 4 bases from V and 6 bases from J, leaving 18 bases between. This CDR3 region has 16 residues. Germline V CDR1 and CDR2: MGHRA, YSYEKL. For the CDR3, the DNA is TGCGCCAGCAGCCTCATAGGAGGGGGGGTTCCCGGGGAGCTGTTTTTT. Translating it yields CASSLIGGGVPGELFF.

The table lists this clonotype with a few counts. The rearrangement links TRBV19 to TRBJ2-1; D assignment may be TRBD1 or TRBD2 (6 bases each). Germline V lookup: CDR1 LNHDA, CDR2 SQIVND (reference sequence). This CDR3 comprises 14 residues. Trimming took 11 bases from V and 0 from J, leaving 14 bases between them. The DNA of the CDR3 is TGTGCCTGCACCGGGGGCAGCTCCTACAATGAGCAGTTCTTC. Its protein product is CACTGGSSYNEQFF.

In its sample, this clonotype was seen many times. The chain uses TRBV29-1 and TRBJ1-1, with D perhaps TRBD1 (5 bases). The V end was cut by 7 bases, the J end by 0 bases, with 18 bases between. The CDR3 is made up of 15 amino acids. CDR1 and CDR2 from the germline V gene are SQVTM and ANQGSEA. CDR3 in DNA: TGCAGCGGTGGGTCAGGGTGGGGGATGAACACTGAAGCTTTCTTT. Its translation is CSGGSGWGMNTEAFF.

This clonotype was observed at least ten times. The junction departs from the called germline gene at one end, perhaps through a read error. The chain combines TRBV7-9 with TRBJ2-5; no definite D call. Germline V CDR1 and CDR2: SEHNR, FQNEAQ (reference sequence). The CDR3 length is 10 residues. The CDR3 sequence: CASHQETQYF. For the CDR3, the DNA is TGTGCCAGCCACCAGGAGACCCAGTACTTC.

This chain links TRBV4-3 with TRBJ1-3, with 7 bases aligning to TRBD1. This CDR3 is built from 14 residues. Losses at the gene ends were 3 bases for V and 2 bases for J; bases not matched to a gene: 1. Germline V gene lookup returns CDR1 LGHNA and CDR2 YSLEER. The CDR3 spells CASSQTGTGNTIYF. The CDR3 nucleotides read TGCGCCAGCAGCCAGACAGGGACTGGAAACACCATATATTTT.

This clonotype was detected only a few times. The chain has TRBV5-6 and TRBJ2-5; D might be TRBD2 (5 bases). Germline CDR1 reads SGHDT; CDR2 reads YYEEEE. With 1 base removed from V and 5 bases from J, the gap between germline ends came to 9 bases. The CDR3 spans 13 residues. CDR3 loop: CASSLFRGETQYF. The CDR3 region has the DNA TGTGCCAGCAGCTTGTTCAGAGGGGAGACCCAGTACTTC.

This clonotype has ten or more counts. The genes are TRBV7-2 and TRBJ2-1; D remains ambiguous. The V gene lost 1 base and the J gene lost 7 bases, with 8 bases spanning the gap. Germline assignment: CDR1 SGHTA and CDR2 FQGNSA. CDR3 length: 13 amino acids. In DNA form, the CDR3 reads TGTGCCAGCAGCTTAGTTGTCCGGAATGAGCAGTTCTTC. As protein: CASSLVVRNEQFF.

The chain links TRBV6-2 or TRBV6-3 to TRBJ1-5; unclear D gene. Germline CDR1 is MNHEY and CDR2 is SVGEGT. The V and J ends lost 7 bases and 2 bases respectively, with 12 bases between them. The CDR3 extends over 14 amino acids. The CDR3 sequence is CASTELDGNQPQHF. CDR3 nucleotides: TGTGCCAGCACCGAGTTGGATGGCAATCAGCCCCAGCATTTT.

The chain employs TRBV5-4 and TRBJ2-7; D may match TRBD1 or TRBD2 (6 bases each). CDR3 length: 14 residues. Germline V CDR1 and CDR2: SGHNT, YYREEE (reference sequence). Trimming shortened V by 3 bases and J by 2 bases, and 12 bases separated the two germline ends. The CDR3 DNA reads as TGTGCCAGCAGCTGGGGAGGACAGACCTACGAGCAGTACTTC. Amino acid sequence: CASSWGGQTYEQYF.

CDR3 amino acids: CASRSALREQYV. The DNA of the CDR3 is TGTGCCAGCAGGTCAGCCCTCCGCGAGCAGTACGTC. V is TRBV6-2 or TRBV6-3 and J is TRBJ2-7; D is undetermined. This CDR3 comprises 12 residues. CDR1 is MNHEY and CDR2 is SVGEGT in the germline V gene. The ends were cut back, 6 bases at V and 6 bases at J, with 12 bases in the middle.

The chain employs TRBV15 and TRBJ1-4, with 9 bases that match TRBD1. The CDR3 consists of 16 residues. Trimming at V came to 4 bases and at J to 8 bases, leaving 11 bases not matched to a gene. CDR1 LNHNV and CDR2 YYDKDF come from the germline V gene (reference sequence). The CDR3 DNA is TGTGCCACCAGCAAATCACCCGGGACAGGGTACGAAAAACTGTTTTTT. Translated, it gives CATSKSPGTGYEKLFF.

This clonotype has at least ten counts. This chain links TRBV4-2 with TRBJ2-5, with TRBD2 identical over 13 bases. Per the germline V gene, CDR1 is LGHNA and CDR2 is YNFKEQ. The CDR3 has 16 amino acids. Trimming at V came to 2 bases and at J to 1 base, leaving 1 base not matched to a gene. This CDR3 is CASSQTSGGVQETQYF. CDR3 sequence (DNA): TGTGCCAGCAGCCAAACTAGCGGGGGGGTCCAAGAGACCCAGTACTTC.

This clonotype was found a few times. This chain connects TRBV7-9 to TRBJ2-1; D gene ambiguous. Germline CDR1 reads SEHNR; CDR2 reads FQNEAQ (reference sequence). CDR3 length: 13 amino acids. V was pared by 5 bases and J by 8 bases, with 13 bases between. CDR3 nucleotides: TGTGCCAGCAGCAGTCCCCTCCTGCATGAGCAGTTCTTC. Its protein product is CASSSPLLHEQFF.

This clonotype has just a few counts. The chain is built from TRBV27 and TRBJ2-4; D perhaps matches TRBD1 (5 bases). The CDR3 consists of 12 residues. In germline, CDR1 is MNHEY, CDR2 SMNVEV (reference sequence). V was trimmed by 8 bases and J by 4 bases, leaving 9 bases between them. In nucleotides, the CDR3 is TGTGCCAGCCAGGGCGCTAAAAACATTCAGTACTTC. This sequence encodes CASQGAKNIQYF.